Below, one TCR beta chain is given with its context. This specimen includes other DNA sequences encoding the same CDR3. The CDR3 totals 12 residues. With 3 bases removed from V and 4 bases from J, the gap between germline ends came to 6 bases. CDR1 and CDR2 (germline): SGHTA, FQGNSA. This entry is derived from a study of shared clonotypes between healthy human individuals. The table came from immunoSEQ multiplex PCR; TCRdb's copy has only in-frame clones and leaves some out. The sample yields about 2.4 million clones, 93% seen once. The V call is TRBV7-2, the J call TRBJ1-2; D gene unclear. The TCR originated in a young man in good health. Some clones in this sample may be carry-over from other donors' samples. Sequencing input: naive CD4+ T cells from PBMCs. Described subset: CD45RA+ positively selected. CDR3 sequence (DNA): TGTGCCAGCAGCTTGCTGGGCTATGGCTACACCTTC. This encodes CASSLLGYGYTF.